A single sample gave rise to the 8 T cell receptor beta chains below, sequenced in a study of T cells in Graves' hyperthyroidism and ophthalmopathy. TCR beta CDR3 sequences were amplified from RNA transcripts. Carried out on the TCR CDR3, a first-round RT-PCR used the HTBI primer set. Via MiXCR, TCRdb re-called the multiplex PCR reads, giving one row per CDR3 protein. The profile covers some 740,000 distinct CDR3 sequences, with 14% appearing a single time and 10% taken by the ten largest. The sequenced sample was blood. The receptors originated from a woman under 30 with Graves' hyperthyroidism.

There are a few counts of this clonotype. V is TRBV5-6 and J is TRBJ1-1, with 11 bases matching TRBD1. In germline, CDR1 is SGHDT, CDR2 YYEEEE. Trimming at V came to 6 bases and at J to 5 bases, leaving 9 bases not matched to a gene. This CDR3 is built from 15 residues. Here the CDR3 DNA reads TGTGCCAGCAACTCACTCGGGACAGGGGGGACTGAAGCTTTCTTT. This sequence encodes CASNSLGTGGTEAFF.

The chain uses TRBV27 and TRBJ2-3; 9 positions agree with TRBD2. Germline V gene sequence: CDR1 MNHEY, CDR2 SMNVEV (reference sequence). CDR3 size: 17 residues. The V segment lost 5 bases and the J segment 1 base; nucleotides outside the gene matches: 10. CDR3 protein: CASSAPGLAGRTDTQYF. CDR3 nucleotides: TGTGCCAGCAGTGCGCCCGGGCTAGCGGGGCGCACAGATACGCAGTATTTT.

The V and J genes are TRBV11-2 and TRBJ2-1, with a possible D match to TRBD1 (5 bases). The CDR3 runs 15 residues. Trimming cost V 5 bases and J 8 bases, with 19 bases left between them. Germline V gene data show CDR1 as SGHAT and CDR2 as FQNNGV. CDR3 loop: CASSPSTQGLDEQFF. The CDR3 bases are TGTGCCAGCAGCCCGAGCACCCAGGGCTTGGATGAGCAGTTCTTC.

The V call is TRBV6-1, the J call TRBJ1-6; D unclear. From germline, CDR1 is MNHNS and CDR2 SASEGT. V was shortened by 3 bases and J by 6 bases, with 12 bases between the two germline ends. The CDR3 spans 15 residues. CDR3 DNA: TGTGCCAGCAGTGACCCCCCAGTGGGTAATTCACCCCTCCACTTT. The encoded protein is CASSDPPVGNSPLHF.

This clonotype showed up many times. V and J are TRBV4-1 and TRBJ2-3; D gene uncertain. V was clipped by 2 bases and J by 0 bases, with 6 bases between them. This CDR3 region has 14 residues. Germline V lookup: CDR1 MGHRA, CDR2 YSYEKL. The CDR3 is CASSQYVSTDTQYF. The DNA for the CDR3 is TGCGCCAGCAGCCAATACGTAAGCACAGATACGCAGTATTTT.

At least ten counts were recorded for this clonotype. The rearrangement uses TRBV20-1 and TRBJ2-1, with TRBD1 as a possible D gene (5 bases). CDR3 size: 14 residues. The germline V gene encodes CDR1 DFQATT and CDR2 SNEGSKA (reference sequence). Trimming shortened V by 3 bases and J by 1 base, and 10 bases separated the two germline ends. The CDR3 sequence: CSASPRASYNEQFF. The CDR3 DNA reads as TGCAGTGCTAGCCCCAGGGCGTCCTACAATGAGCAGTTCTTC.

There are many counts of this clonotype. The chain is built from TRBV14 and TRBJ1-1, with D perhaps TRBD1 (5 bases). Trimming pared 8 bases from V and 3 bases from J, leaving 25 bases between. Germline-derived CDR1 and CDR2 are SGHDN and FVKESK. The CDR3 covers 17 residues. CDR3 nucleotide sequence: TGTGCCAGCGAGGAAAGGGGCAGCCCAAAAGGGGACACTGAAGCTTTCTTT. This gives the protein CASEERGSPKGDTEAFF.

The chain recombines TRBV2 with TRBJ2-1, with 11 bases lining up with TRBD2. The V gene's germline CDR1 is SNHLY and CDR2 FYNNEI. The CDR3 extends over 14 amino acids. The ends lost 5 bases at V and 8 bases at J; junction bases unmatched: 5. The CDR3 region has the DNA TGTGCCAGCAGTTATCTAGCGGGAGGTCATGAGCAGTTCTTC. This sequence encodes CASSYLAGGHEQFF.